The rows below give T cell receptor beta chains drawn from one sample of a study of cytomegalovirus exposure and HLA in healthy donors. Some clones are missing from TCRdb's copy, which holds only in-frame ones; the method was immunoSEQ multiplex PCR. The sample lists under 150,000 clones, around 73% seen once, with 5.4% in the top ten. Sequences were obtained from PBMCs. These receptors were obtained from a woman aged 25 to 39 in good health and CMV-seropositive. Each CDR3 is given with its conserved first and last residue. Each record gives: D gene, V gene, J gene, clone size, CDR3 protein, CDR3 DNA. D genes are given only for firm matches. Clone size appears in some rows only: once, few, many, or a class for an expanded clone.

D gene: -
V gene: TRBV14
J gene: TRBJ1-1
clone size: -
CDR3 protein: CASSVTTHTEAFF
CDR3 DNA: TGTGCCAGCAGCGTGACGACACACACTGAAGCTTTCTTT

D gene: TRBD1
V gene: TRBV5-4
J gene: TRBJ2-1
clone size: -
CDR3 protein: CASSPGQGVSYNEQFF
CDR3 DNA: TGTGCCAGCAGCCCGGGACAGGGAGTCTCCTACAATGAGCAGTTCTTC

D gene: TRBD1
V gene: TRBV6-1
J gene: TRBJ2-5
clone size: -
CDR3 protein: CASSQMTGYQETQYF
CDR3 DNA: TGTGCCAGCAGTCAGATGACAGGGTACCAAGAGACCCAGTACTTC

D gene: -
V gene: TRBV11-1
J gene: TRBJ2-7
clone size: -
CDR3 protein: CASSYPTGEQYF
CDR3 DNA: TGTGCCAGCAGCTATCCGACAGGCGAGCAGTACTTC

D gene: TRBD2
V gene: TRBV6-5
J gene: TRBJ2-3
clone size: few
CDR3 protein: CASSLTSGGIDTQYF
CDR3 DNA: TGTGCCAGCAGTTTGACTAGCGGGGGAATAGATACGCAGTATTTT

D gene: -
V gene: TRBV18
J gene: TRBJ1-6
clone size: -
CDR3 protein: CASSVQGQRFFNSPLHF
CDR3 DNA: TGTGCCAGCTCAGTCCAAGGACAGCGGTTTTTTAATTCACCCCTCCACTTT

D gene: TRBD2
V gene: TRBV5-1
J gene: TRBJ2-7
clone size: once
CDR3 protein: CASSWVPTSGIYEQYF
CDR3 DNA: TGCGCCAGCAGCTGGGTTCCTACTAGCGGGATCTACGAGCAGTACTTC

D gene: -
V gene: TRBV7-2
J gene: TRBJ1-1
clone size: -
CDR3 protein: CASSLVSGAEAFF
CDR3 DNA: TGTGCCAGCAGCTTAGTATCAGGGGCCGAAGCTTTCTTT

D gene: TRBD2
V gene: TRBV5-4
J gene: TRBJ2-7
clone size: -
CDR3 protein: CASSLGLAGGSSSYEQYF
CDR3 DNA: TGTGCCAGCAGCTTGGGACTAGCGGGAGGGAGTAGCTCCTACGAGCAGTACTTC

D gene: TRBD2
V gene: TRBV6-4
J gene: TRBJ2-1
clone size: -
CDR3 protein: CASSDSTSGNEQFF
CDR3 DNA: TGTGCCAGCAGTGACTCGACTAGCGGGAATGAGCAGTTCTTC

D gene: -
V gene: TRBV5-1
J gene: TRBJ1-1
clone size: -
CDR3 protein: CASSLGGAANF
CDR3 DNA: TGCGCCAGCAGCTTGGGCGGGGCCGCGAACTTT

D gene: -
V gene: TRBV6-5
J gene: TRBJ1-2
clone size: few
CDR3 protein: CASSEQINYGYTF
CDR3 DNA: TGTGCCAGCAGTGAACAGATTAACTATGGCTACACCTTC

D gene: -
V gene: TRBV11-2
J gene: TRBJ2-3
clone size: -
CDR3 protein: CASSSRERGMGSSTDTQYF
CDR3 DNA: TGTGCCAGCAGCTCCCGGGAGCGAGGGATGGGGTCGTCCACAGATACGCAGTATTTT

D gene: -
V gene: TRBV7-9
J gene: TRBJ2-7
clone size: -
CDR3 protein: CASSLIVSREQYF
CDR3 DNA: TGTGCCAGCAGCTTAATCGTCTCTCGCGAGCAGTACTTC

D gene: -
V gene: TRBV30
J gene: TRBJ2-1
clone size: -
CDR3 protein: CAWSYAANNEQFF
CDR3 DNA: TGTGCCTGGAGTTATGCAGCGAACAATGAGCAGTTCTTC

D gene: -
V gene: TRBV9
J gene: TRBJ1-1
clone size: -
CDR3 protein: CASSGAENMNTEAFF
CDR3 DNA: TGTGCCAGCAGCGGGGCAGAAAACATGAACACTGAAGCTTTCTTT

D gene: -
V gene: TRBV15
J gene: TRBJ2-7
clone size: -
CDR3 protein: CATSKLDSSYEQYF
CDR3 DNA: TGTGCCACCAGCAAACTGGACAGTTCCTACGAGCAGTACTTC

D gene: -
V gene: TRBV18
J gene: TRBJ2-7
clone size: -
CDR3 protein: CASSPMTAGEQYF
CDR3 DNA: TGTGCCAGCTCACCAATGACGGCGGGAGAGCAGTACTTC

D gene: -
V gene: TRBV11-3
J gene: TRBJ1-1
clone size: -
CDR3 protein: CASSLGQVVEAFF
CDR3 DNA: TGTGCCAGCAGCTTAGGGCAGGTCGTTGAAGCTTTCTTT

D gene: TRBD1
V gene: TRBV5-1
J gene: TRBJ1-1
clone size: few
CDR3 protein: CASSIGQGTNTEAFF
CDR3 DNA: TGCGCCAGCAGCATTGGACAGGGGACGAACACTGAAGCTTTCTTT

D gene: -
V gene: TRBV4-1
J gene: TRBJ1-2
clone size: -
CDR3 protein: CASSQGPAGGYTF
CDR3 DNA: TGCGCCAGCAGCCAAGGCCCTGCGGGCGGCTACACCTTC

D gene: -
V gene: TRBV5-1
J gene: TRBJ2-3
clone size: -
CDR3 protein: CASSLWAAGTSTSTDTQYF
CDR3 DNA: TGCGCCAGCAGCTTGTGGGCAGCCGGGACTTCGACTAGCACAGATACGCAGTATTTT

D gene: -
V gene: TRBV5-3
J gene: TRBJ2-7
clone size: -
CDR3 protein: CARRRGRSYEQYF
CDR3 DNA: TGCGCCAGAAGGCGCGGCAGATCCTACGAGCAGTACTTC

D gene: TRBD1
V gene: TRBV18
J gene: TRBJ2-2
clone size: -
CDR3 protein: CASSQEQGSGELFF
CDR3 DNA: TGTGCCAGCTCACAAGAACAGGGGTCCGGGGAGCTGTTTTTT

D gene: -
V gene: TRBV5-5
J gene: TRBJ2-1
clone size: -
CDR3 protein: CASSSGTSVFFF
CDR3 DNA: TGTGCCAGCAGCTCCGGGACTTCCGTTTTTTTCTTC

D gene: -
V gene: TRBV5-1
J gene: TRBJ1-2
clone size: -
CDR3 protein: CASSLNLGAGYTF
CDR3 DNA: TGCGCCAGCAGCTTGAATCTGGGCGCTGGCTACACCTTC

D gene: -
V gene: TRBV27
J gene: TRBJ2-1
clone size: -
CDR3 protein: CASRPGSEGGGPFF
CDR3 DNA: TGTGCCAGCAGACCGGGGAGTGAGGGGGGGGGTCCGTTCTTC

D gene: -
V gene: TRBV30
J gene: TRBJ2-7
clone size: -
CDR3 protein: CAWIRVPPYEQYF
CDR3 DNA: TGTGCCTGGATCCGGGTCCCCCCCTACGAGCAGTACTTC

D gene: TRBD1
V gene: TRBV5-1
J gene: TRBJ2-7
clone size: -
CDR3 protein: CASSLAFNRGEEQYF
CDR3 DNA: TGCGCCAGCAGCTTGGCCTTTAACAGGGGGGAGGAGCAGTACTTC

D gene: -
V gene: TRBV4-2
J gene: TRBJ1-6
clone size: few
CDR3 protein: CASSLDTGSYNSPLHF
CDR3 DNA: TGTGCCAGCAGCCTAGATACAGGGTCCTATAATTCACCCCTCCACTTT

D gene: TRBD1
V gene: TRBV10-3
J gene: TRBJ2-3
clone size: -
CDR3 protein: CAISWGQDTDTQYF
CDR3 DNA: TGTGCCATCAGTTGGGGACAGGACACAGATACGCAGTATTTT

D gene: TRBD1
V gene: TRBV15
J gene: TRBJ1-3
clone size: -
CDR3 protein: CATSRDTPDRENTIYF
CDR3 DNA: TGTGCCACCAGCAGAGATACCCCGGACAGGGAAAACACCATATATTTT

D gene: TRBD1
V gene: TRBV30
J gene: TRBJ1-5
clone size: -
CDR3 protein: CAWSVQGGRNQPQHF
CDR3 DNA: TGTGCCTGGAGTGTACAAGGGGGCCGAAATCAGCCCCAGCATTTT

D gene: TRBD2
V gene: TRBV10-3
J gene: TRBJ2-7
clone size: -
CDR3 protein: CAISGSGSYEQYF
CDR3 DNA: TGTGCCATCAGTGGCAGCGGGAGTTACGAGCAGTACTTC